This record covers a single TCR beta chain. What it binds is unknown. The data are from a study of synovial regulatory T cells in juvenile arthritis. Findings and limits, study-wide: TCR diversity was lower in inflammation-associated blood Treg cells than in other blood Treg cells. iaTreg cells shared more CDR3 sequences with synovial Tregs than other blood Tregs did.

iaTreg cells were HLA-DR+ Treg cells. Roughly 11-patient cohort: some eleven active juvenile idiopathic arthritis patients, 3 polyarticular, 8 oligoarticular. Median age about 12 years (roughly 2.1-22.9); median disease duration about seven years (0.2-19.1). Sequencing was performed with immunoSEQ multiplex PCR; in TCRdb, only in-frame clones are kept and a portion is missing. The sample includes 9,700 or so clones. The germline V gene has CDR1 SGHNT and CDR2 YYREEE (reference sequence). This CDR3 region has 15 residues. No DNA is listed. This sequence joins TRBV5-4 and TRBJ2-1; TCRdb lists TRBD1, though no DNA is available to test this call. This TCR came from a donor between 2 and 29 years old with juvenile idiopathic arthritis. The sample comprised Treg cells from blood. Regarding subset: HLA-DR+ inflammation-associated blood Treg cells. This chain's CDR3 is CASSADRGPYNEQFF.